The 18 T cell receptor beta chains in this list originate from one sample, sequenced in a study of early T cells in non-severe SARS-CoV-2 infection. A single record per CDR3 protein comes from TCRdb applying MiXCR to the 5' RACE reads. The repertoire consists of 25,000 to 35,000 distinct CDR3 sequences, with roughly 4.9% occurring once and the leading ten covering approximately 3.4%. The sequenced sample was whole blood. All receptors come from an adult who was a healthcare worker with PCR-confirmed SARS-CoV-2 infection or an uninfected control (not recorded which).

In its sample, this clonotype was seen a few times. V gene TRBV20-1 combines with J gene TRBJ2-6; no firm D call. CDR3 size: 15 residues. Deletions cut 0 bases from V and 4 bases from J, with 10 bases between. From germline, CDR1 is DFQATT and CDR2 SNEGSKA (reference sequence). Written as DNA, the CDR3 is TGCAGTGCTAGAGATAAAGGTGCAGGGGCCAACGTCCTGACTTTC. Encoded protein: CSARDKGAGANVLTF.

This chain links TRBV7-8 with TRBJ1-2; 7 bases agree with TRBD1. This CDR3 contains 14 residues. Germline CDR1 reads SGHVS; CDR2 reads FQNEAQ. Trimming cost V 8 bases and J 8 bases; bases outside gene matches: 14. This CDR3 reads CASGAWDSLRGYTF. CDR3 nucleotides: TGTGCCAGCGGGGCCTGGGACAGCCTGCGGGGCTACACCTTC.

Ten or more counts support this clonotype. The chain couples TRBV12-3 or TRBV12-4 to TRBJ2-7, with D hard to call. The CDR3 is 12 residues long. Trimming took off 5 bases at V and 6 bases at J, with 11 bases between the two ends. The CDR3 is CASSQVFGEQYF. The CDR3 bases are TGTGCCAGCAGTCAGGTATTCGGCGAGCAGTACTTC.

This clonotype was observed a handful of times. The gene calls are TRBV11-3 and TRBJ2-1; 8 bases map to TRBD2. Trimming removed 3 bases from V and 0 bases from J; junction bases left unmatched: 4. This CDR3 has 16 residues. CDR1 is SGHNT and CDR2 is YENEEA in the germline V gene. In DNA form, the CDR3 reads TGTGCCAGCAGCTTCGAGAGCGGGAGCTCCTACAATGAGCAGTTCTTC. Translation: CASSFESGSSYNEQFF.

The sample holds many counts of this clonotype. The V and J genes are TRBV5-1 and TRBJ2-5, with D perhaps assigned TRBD1 or TRBD2 (5 bases each). V lost 4 bases and J 0 bases, leaving 7 bases between the germline ends. Germline CDR1 SGHRS, CDR2 YFSETQ. This CDR3 comprises 13 residues. The CDR3 nucleotides are TGCGCCAGCAGCCGGGACCACCAAGAGACCCAGTACTTC. This codes for CASSRDHQETQYF.

This clonotype rates as medium-sized (0.01 to 0.1%). The chain has TRBV6-6 and TRBJ2-1; 7 bases match TRBD2. The CDR3 extends over 15 amino acids. Unmatched junction bases numbered 3, after V lost 2 bases and J lost 2 bases. Germline CDR1 MNHNY, CDR2 SVGAGI (reference sequence). In DNA, the CDR3 is TGTGCCAGCAGTTACGGGAGGGCACCCTACAATGAGCAGTTCTTC. This translates into CASSYGRAPYNEQFF.

This clonotype was counted ten times or more. The chain couples TRBV19 to TRBJ2-1, with D possibly being TRBD2 (6 bases). The V gene lost 6 bases and the J gene lost 6 bases, with 18 bases spanning the gap. Germline CDR1 and CDR2: LNHDA and SQIVND (reference sequence). This CDR3 is 15 amino acids long. Here the CDR3 reads CASRRVGTAINEQFF. The CDR3 DNA reads as TGTGCCAGTAGGCGGGTGGGGACTGCTATCAATGAGCAGTTCTTC.

This clonotype appeared many times. This sequence joins TRBV28 and TRBJ1-2, with D perhaps TRBD1 (6 bases). The CDR3 is 11 residues long. V dropped 8 bases and J dropped 8 bases, with 12 bases sitting between them. Germline V gene sequence: CDR1 MDHEN, CDR2 SYDVKM. The CDR3 here is CASSQGRGYTF. As DNA, the CDR3 is TGTGCCAGCTCGCAGGGGAGAGGCTACACCTTC.

This clonotype was recorded many times. This chain links TRBV4-3 with TRBJ2-7; D possibly corresponds to TRBD2 (7 bases). Germline CDR1 and CDR2: LGHNA and YSLEER. The CDR3 consists of 15 residues. V lost 1 base and J 4 bases, leaving 14 bases between the germline ends. The CDR3 nucleotides are TGCGCCAGCAGCCAAGTACTGGGAGGGACATACGAGCAGTACTTC. Protein product: CASSQVLGGTYEQYF.

The table lists this clonotype with many counts. The chain links TRBV6-2 or TRBV6-3 to TRBJ2-2, with TRBD2 as a possible D gene (6 bases). This CDR3 contains 15 residues. Trimming stripped 8 bases from V and 4 bases from J, with 17 bases between. The germline V gene has CDR1 MNHEY and CDR2 SVGEGT. In DNA form, the CDR3 reads TGTGCCAGCGCTCCGGGACTCATGACCACCGGGGAGCTGTTTTTT. This encodes CASAPGLMTTGELFF.

V and J are TRBV7-9 and TRBJ2-3; 11 bases are shared with TRBD2. This CDR3 spans 19 amino acids. Germline loops: CDR1 SEHNR, CDR2 FQNEAQ (reference sequence). V lost 5 bases and J lost 3; bases outside the gene matches: 16. This chain's CDR3 is CASSPRLAGNAKATDTQYF. CDR3 DNA: TGTGCCAGCAGCCCCCGACTAGCGGGAAACGCCAAGGCGACAGATACGCAGTATTTT.

This clonotype showed up many times. The rearrangement joins TRBV27 to TRBJ2-6; 13 bases agree with TRBD2. The CDR3 has 18 residues. The ends lost 5 bases at V and 3 bases at J; junction bases unmatched: 7. CDR1 is MNHEY, CDR2 SMNVEV, per germline (reference sequence). The chain's CDR3 is CASSPGLAGVSGANVLTF. CDR3 DNA sequence: TGTGCCAGCAGTCCAGGACTAGCGGGAGTCAGTGGGGCCAACGTCCTGACTTTC.

The CDR3 is CSASKREGRDTQYF. CDR3 DNA: TGCAGTGCCTCCAAGCGGGAGGGCCGAGATACGCAGTATTTT. The J gene is TRBJ2-3, the V gene TRBV20-1; 10 bases match TRBD2. CDR1 and CDR2 (germline): DFQATT, SNEGSKA (reference sequence). This CDR3 has 14 residues. V dropped 6 bases and J dropped 5; count of bases not matched to a gene: 8.

This clonotype was observed many times. The chain is built from TRBV7-6 and TRBJ2-6; D is ambiguous. Per germline, CDR1 SGHVS and CDR2 FNYEAQ. The CDR3 totals 13 residues. Trimming took 2 bases from V and 4 from J, leaving 3 bases between them. The CDR3 reads CASSLTGANVLTF. The CDR3 nucleotides are TGTGCCAGCAGCTTAACCGGGGCCAACGTCCTGACTTTC.

This clonotype showed up many times. The rearrangement uses TRBV7-3 and TRBJ2-1; 12 bases line up with TRBD1. Germline V lookup: CDR1 SGHTA, CDR2 FQGTGA. The trim removed 5 bases at V and 5 bases at J, leaving 7 bases unmatched. This CDR3 has 16 residues. DNA of the CDR3: TGTGCCAGCAGCCCCGGGACAGGGGGCAATGACAATGAGCAGTTCTTC. Translated, it gives CASSPGTGGNDNEQFF.

This clonotype was detected ten times or more. The V call is TRBV28, the J call TRBJ2-3; 7 bases fit TRBD2. The J segment lost 3 bases and the V segment lost 4 bases, leaving 10 bases of the junction unmatched. Germline-derived CDR1 and CDR2 are MDHEN and SYDVKM. This CDR3 is built from 16 residues. The CDR3 loop reads CASSSSVAGPTDTQYF. The CDR3 coding sequence is TGTGCCAGCAGTTCCTCAGTAGCGGGCCCTACAGATACGCAGTATTTT.

Comments on this clonotype: A single base separates this from a much larger clone, so it may be a read error. This chain links TRBV20-1 with TRBJ2-3; 8 nucleotides match TRBD2. This CDR3 comprises 15 residues. Germline V lookup: CDR1 DFQATT, CDR2 SNEGSKA (reference sequence). As DNA, the CDR3 is TGCAATGCTAGGCCCGGGACTAGTGGCACAGATACGCAGTATTTT. Translated, it gives CNARPGTSGTDTQYF.

This chain connects TRBV28 to TRBJ2-5; D perhaps matches TRBD1 (5 bases). V was pared by 2 bases and J by 5 bases, with 9 bases between. Looked up from germline, CDR1 is MDHEN and CDR2 is SYDVKM. The CDR3 has 13 residues. DNA of the CDR3: TGTGCCAGCAGTTTAGCAGGGTTGGAGACCCAGTACTTC. Its translation is CASSLAGLETQYF.